The 31 T cell receptor beta chains presented below share a single source sample, sequenced in a study of cytotoxic CD8 clonotypes in ibrutinib-treated CLL. This table comes from immunoSEQ multiplex PCR, and its TCRdb copy is limited to in-frame clones, with some not included. The sample consists of over 250,000 clones, roughly three quarters of them appearing once. Sequenced material: PBMCs, taken at disease progression, from a patient treated with ibrutinib. Receptors originate from a human donor with chronic lymphocytic leukemia.

The sample holds a few counts of this clone. This sequence joins TRBV5-1 and TRBJ2-3; 8 bases are a match to TRBD1. Germline values: CDR1 SGHRS, CDR2 YFSETQ. With V trimmed by 0 bases and J by 8 bases, 11 bases remained unmatched. The CDR3 is 16 amino acids. The CDR3 reads CASSLGGTGVRGTQYF. The CDR3 DNA reads as TGCGCCAGCAGCTTGGGTGGGACAGGAGTCCGGGGTACGCAGTATTTT.

This chain links TRBV28 with TRBJ1-1; D possibly corresponds to TRBD1 (5 bases). CDR1 and CDR2 from the germline V gene are MDHEN and SYDVKM. The CDR3 is 14 amino acids. The V end was cut by 6 bases, the J end by 0 bases, with 11 bases between. CDR3 loop: CASRPVTVNTEAFF. The CDR3 bases are TGTGCCAGCAGACCTGTGACAGTGAACACTGAAGCTTTCTTT.

The chain uses TRBV5-4 and TRBJ1-2; D gene unclear. CDR3 length equals 13 residues. Germline CDR1 and CDR2: SGHNT and YYREEE (reference sequence). V was clipped by 1 base and J by 6 bases, with 10 bases between them. The CDR3 nucleotides are TGTGCCAGCAGCTTGTCGCAGAATCATGGCTACACCTTC. The encoded protein is CASSLSQNHGYTF. Supplemented by reference TRBV5-4 and TRBJ1-2, the full variable domain reads ETGVTQSPTHLIKTRGQQVTLRCSSQSGHNTVSWYQQALGQGPQFIFQYYREEENGRGNFPPRFSGLQFPNYSSELNVNALELDDSALYLCASSLSQNHGYTFGSGTRLTVV.

The V call is TRBV7-9, the J call TRBJ1-2; a weak D match, TRBD1 (6 bases). V gave up 4 bases and J gave up 1 base, with 10 bases separating them. The CDR3 consists of 14 residues. Germline V gives CDR1 SEHNR, CDR2 FQNEAQ (reference sequence). The CDR3 DNA follows: TGTGCCAGCAGCTCCGGAGGGGGTAACTATGGCTACACCTTC. This codes for CASSSGGGNYGYTF.

The table lists this clone with a count of one. CDR3 sequence reads: CASRRGERGNQPQHF. CDR3 coding DNA: TGTGCCAGCCGTCGGGGGGAGAGGGGCAATCAGCCCCAGCATTTT. The chain is built from TRBV6-1 and TRBJ1-5; D may be TRBD1 (5 bases). Deletions cut 8 bases from V and 2 bases from J, with 16 bases between. The germline V gene has CDR1 MNHNS and CDR2 SASEGT. This CDR3 region has 15 residues.

The V and J genes are TRBV5-1 and TRBJ2-3; perhaps TRBD2 as D (6 bases). The CDR3 sequence is 16 residues long. Germline loops: CDR1 SGHRS, CDR2 YFSETQ. V was cut by 4 bases and J by 2 bases, with 17 bases left in between. The CDR3 sequence is CASSPGTSSATDTQYF. The CDR3 DNA sequence: TGCGCCAGCAGCCCGGGTACTAGCTCCGCCACAGATACGCAGTATTTT.

This clone was counted a few times. The rearrangement uses TRBV6-5 and TRBJ1-1; the D gene is possibly TRBD1 (6 bases). Trimming pared 6 bases from V and 4 bases from J, leaving 9 bases between. The CDR3 is 12 amino acids. Germline CDR1 MNHEY, CDR2 SVGAGI. CDR3 DNA sequence: TGTGCCAGCAGAAAGGGGGTCACTGAAGCTTTCTTT. It specifies CASRKGVTEAFF.

V usage is TRBV10-3 and J usage is TRBJ2-2, with 16 nucleotides matching TRBD2. Trimming cost V 7 bases and J 3 bases; bases outside gene matches: 8. CDR3 length: 18 residues. The germline V gene has CDR1 ENHRY and CDR2 SYGVKD. The CDR3 DNA reads as TGTGCCATCAAACCGGGACTAGCGGGGGGGCCCGACACCGGGGAGCTGTTTTTT. The encoded protein is CAIKPGLAGGPDTGELFF.

This chain links TRBV18 with TRBJ2-5, with 10 bases fitting TRBD1. Unmatched junction bases numbered 2, after V lost 3 bases and J lost 4 bases. CDR3 length: 14 amino acids. Germline V gene data show CDR1 as KGHSH and CDR2 as LQKENI. The CDR3: CASSPGTGVETQYF. The CDR3 region has the DNA TGTGCCAGCTCACCTGGGACAGGGGTAGAGACCCAGTACTTC.

This clone has a single count. This rearrangement joins TRBV6-6 to TRBJ1-1; the match to TRBD1 covers 7 bases. CDR3 length: 15 residues. J gave up 1 base and V 6 bases, and 8 bases lay outside the gene matches. CDR1 and CDR2 from the germline V gene are MNHNY and SVGAGI (reference sequence). CDR3 coding DNA: TGTGCCAGCAGCAGAAACAGGGGCCCGAACACTGAAGCTTTCTTT. Translating it yields CASSRNRGPNTEAFF.

In DNA form, the CDR3 reads TGTGCCAGCAGCGTAGGCCAGGCGCTTCCCGGGGAGCTGTTTTTT. Its translation: CASSVGQALPGELFF. This chain uses TRBV9 with TRBJ2-2; no clear D. Per germline, CDR1 SGDLS and CDR2 YYNGEE. V lost 0 bases, J lost 6 bases, and 12 bases lay in between. The CDR3 runs 15 residues.

The chain couples TRBV4-1 to TRBJ2-5; tentative D call: TRBD1 (5 bases). The V end was cut by 1 base, the J end by 5 bases, with 8 bases between. The CDR3 runs 13 residues. CDR1 is MGHRA, CDR2 YSYEKL, per germline. CDR3 sequence (DNA): TGCGCCAGCAGCCAAGTCGCAGGGGAGACCCAGTACTTC. It specifies CASSQVAGETQYF.

This clone was detected a few times. V is TRBV5-6 and J is TRBJ1-3, with D unresolved. Trimming pared 0 bases from V and 7 bases from J, leaving 5 bases between. This CDR3 is 12 amino acids long. Per the germline V gene, CDR1 is SGHDT and CDR2 is YYEEEE. CDR3 amino acids: CASSLVGNTIYF. Here the CDR3 DNA reads TGTGCCAGCAGCTTGGTGGGGAACACCATATATTTT. The full variable domain, rest sourced from reference TRBV5-6 and TRBJ1-3, is DAGVTQSPTHLIKTRGQQVTLRCSPKSGHDTVSWYQQALGQGPQFIFQYYEEEERQRGNFPDRFSGHQFPNYSSELNVNALLLGDSALYLCASSLVGNTIYFGEGSWLTVV.

The rearrangement links TRBV18 to TRBJ2-5; 7 bases line up with TRBD1. Germline V gene sequence: CDR1 KGHSH, CDR2 LQKENI. The CDR3 length is 14 residues. J was trimmed by 2 bases and V by 9 bases; bases with no gene match: 9. This CDR3 is CASGLSQGQETQYF. CDR3 nucleotides: TGTGCCAGTGGACTTTCACAGGGGCAAGAGACCCAGTACTTC.

The chain joins TRBV6-1 to TRBJ2-7; 8 bases map to TRBD1. The CDR3 is made up of 13 amino acids. Germline V CDR1 and CDR2: MNHNS, SASEGT. With 1 base clipped from V and 6 bases from J, the junction kept 2 bases outside the gene matches. Written as DNA, the CDR3 is TGTGCCAGCAGTGAAGGGACAGGGACCGAGCAGTACTTC. Translated: CASSEGTGTEQYF.

DNA for the CDR3: TGTGCCAGCAGCGTAAACCTGGTGGGGGGCCCGTCTGAAGCTTTCTTT. Encoded protein: CASSVNLVGGPSEAFF. This sequence joins TRBV9 and TRBJ1-1; D possibly corresponds to TRBD1 (6 bases). With 1 base removed from V and 6 bases from J, the gap between germline ends came to 19 bases. The CDR3 is 16 amino acids. The germline V gene encodes CDR1 SGDLS and CDR2 YYNGEE.

This chain joins TRBV27 and TRBJ2-7; D ambiguous. Deletions cut 5 bases from V and 1 base from J, with 12 bases between. The CDR3 length is 14 residues. Germline loops: CDR1 MNHEY, CDR2 SMNVEV (reference sequence). The CDR3 region is CASSPDVGSYEQYF. The CDR3 DNA sequence: TGTGCCAGCAGTCCAGACGTCGGTTCCTACGAGCAGTACTTC.

The V call is TRBV5-6, the J call TRBJ1-2; possibly TRBD1 for D (6 bases). This CDR3 has 12 residues. V lost 4 bases and J 5 bases, leaving 9 bases between the germline ends. Per germline, CDR1 SGHDT and CDR2 YYEEEE. CDR3 in amino acids: CASSTRGYGYTF. CDR3 DNA sequence: TGTGCCAGCAGCACCAGGGGTTATGGCTACACCTTC.

The J gene is TRBJ1-4, the V gene TRBV2, with TRBD1 matching 7 bases. The length of the CDR3 is 15 residues. V lost 3 bases, J lost 6 bases, and 7 bases stayed unmatched. Germline V gene lookup returns CDR1 SNHLY and CDR2 FYNNEI. Here the CDR3 reads CASSETGSADEKLFF. DNA of the CDR3: TGTGCCAGCAGTGAGACAGGGTCGGCGGATGAAAAACTGTTTTTT.

This clone was detected only a few times. The V call is TRBV5-6, the J call TRBJ2-1; D not resolved. Trimming removed 2 bases at V and 6 bases at J, with 6 bases between. Germline loops: CDR1 SGHDT, CDR2 YYEEEE. The CDR3 consists of 12 residues. CDR3 sequence reads: CASSFGGNEQFF. As DNA, the CDR3 is TGTGCCAGCAGCTTCGGCGGCAATGAGCAGTTCTTC. Together with reference TRBV5-6 and TRBJ2-1, the CDR3 gives the full variable domain: DAGVTQSPTHLIKTRGQQVTLRCSPKSGHDTVSWYQQALGQGPQFIFQYYEEEERQRGNFPDRFSGHQFPNYSSELNVNALLLGDSALYLCASSFGGNEQFFGPGTRLTVL.

The V gene is TRBV11-2, the J gene TRBJ2-5; D remains unclear. Trimming removed 5 bases at V and 1 base at J, with 2 bases between. Per germline, CDR1 SGHAT and CDR2 FQNNGV. This CDR3 comprises 11 residues. This chain's CDR3 is CASSTQETQYF. DNA of the CDR3: TGTGCCAGCAGCACCCAAGAGACCCAGTACTTC.

This rearrangement joins TRBV5-1 to TRBJ2-7, with D possibly matching TRBD1 (6 bases). The CDR3 runs 14 residues. Per the germline V gene, CDR1 is SGHRS and CDR2 is YFSETQ. V was pared by 4 bases and J by 7 bases, with 18 bases between. As DNA, the CDR3 is TGCGCCAGCAGCCCCCACGTACAGGGTGGAGAGCAGTACTTC. Its translation is CASSPHVQGGEQYF.

The chain uses TRBV11-2 and TRBJ2-7; 7 positions agree with TRBD1. V shed 5 bases and J 4 bases; nucleotides not matched to a gene: 14. The CDR3 has 16 amino acids. Per germline, CDR1 SGHAT and CDR2 FQNNGV. CDR3 sequence: CASSPRGGFGMYEQYF. CDR3 bases: TGTGCCAGCAGCCCGAGAGGGGGCTTCGGGATGTACGAGCAGTACTTC.

The rearrangement joins TRBV5-6 to TRBJ1-2; 7 bases match TRBD1. V dropped 3 bases and J dropped 3; count of bases not matched to a gene: 5. Germline-derived CDR1 and CDR2 are SGHDT and YYEEEE. The CDR3 has 14 residues. CDR3 loop: CASSSRDSHYGYTF. CDR3 sequence (DNA): TGTGCCAGCAGCTCCCGGGACAGCCACTATGGCTACACCTTC.

This clone was observed a few times. The gene calls are TRBV5-1 and TRBJ2-5; TRBD2 matches at 8 bases. The CDR3 runs to 17 residues. V shed 5 bases and J 4 bases; nucleotides not matched to a gene: 16. Looked up from germline, CDR1 is SGHRS and CDR2 is YFSETQ. For the CDR3, the DNA is TGCGCCAGCAGAGCGAGAGGGACTAGTTCGTTCGGAGAGACCCAGTACTTC. It translates to CASRARGTSSFGETQYF.

V and J are TRBV9 and TRBJ2-2; 9 nucleotides line up with TRBD1. CDR3 length: 15 residues. Germline V CDR1 and CDR2: SGDLS, YYNGEE. V was clipped by 3 bases and J by 5 bases; unmatched bases: 5. The CDR3 loop is CASSGTGDLTGELFF. DNA of the CDR3: TGTGCCAGCAGCGGGACAGGGGACCTTACCGGGGAGCTGTTTTTT.

The rearrangement joins TRBV7-9 to TRBJ2-7, with D unresolved. Germline V lookup: CDR1 SEHNR, CDR2 FQNEAQ (reference sequence). The CDR3 runs 12 residues. V lost 3 bases, J lost 4 bases, and 7 bases lay in between. The CDR3 reads CASSLSNYEQYF. The DNA for the CDR3 is TGTGCCAGCAGCTTGAGCAATTACGAGCAGTACTTC.

The chain recombines TRBV11-2 with TRBJ1-2; D might be TRBD1 (6 bases). CDR1 and CDR2 (germline): SGHAT, FQNNGV. Between the trimmed V and J ends, which lost 0 bases and 4 bases, there was a span of 24 bases. The CDR3 sequence is 19 residues long. The DNA of the CDR3 is TGTGCCAGCAGCTTAGACCGTCGTTTTTTCGTCGGGGGCCTCTATGGCTACACCTTC. It specifies CASSLDRRFFVGGLYGYTF.

V and J are TRBV9 and TRBJ2-7; D is possibly TRBD2 (6 bases). Germline values: CDR1 SGDLS, CDR2 YYNGEE. CDR3 length equals 14 residues. The V and J ends lost 3 bases and 1 base respectively, with 11 bases between them. The CDR3 spells CASSAGDSSYEQYF. The CDR3 DNA reads TGTGCCAGCAGCGCTGGGGACTCTTCCTACGAGCAGTACTTC.

The chain has TRBV11-2 and TRBJ2-1; D call uncertain. The V gene's germline CDR1 is SGHAT and CDR2 FQNNGV. This CDR3 spans 15 amino acids. V was pared by 0 bases and J by 0 bases, with 6 bases between. As DNA, the CDR3 is TGTGCCAGCAGCTTAGATCCGGGCTCCTACAATGAGCAGTTCTTC. Its translation: CASSLDPGSYNEQFF.

This rearrangement joins TRBV7-9 to TRBJ2-6; D gene ambiguous. The CDR3 runs to 16 residues. Trimming took off 5 bases at V and 1 base at J, with 12 bases between the two ends. Per the germline V gene, CDR1 is SEHNR and CDR2 is FQNEAQ (reference sequence). This CDR3 is CASSRQVGSGANVLTF. The DNA for the CDR3 is TGTGCCAGCAGCCGCCAGGTTGGATCTGGGGCCAACGTCCTGACTTTC.